The 21 T cell receptor beta chains below come from one sample, sequenced in a study. TCRdb itself ran the 5' RACE reads through MiXCR, one entry per CDR3 protein. The profile shows some 64,000 distinct CDR3 sequences, around a fifth of them singletons. Material: memory CD4+ T cells sorted from a lymph node. Subset given: memory CD4+ T cells, CD4+CD45RO+CD25-. These receptors were collected from a female donor with breast cancer.

This clonotype appeared many times. The gene calls are TRBV6-5 and TRBJ2-7; D is perhaps TRBD1 (7 bases). Trimming stripped 6 bases from V and 0 bases from J, with 12 bases between. Per the germline V gene, CDR1 is MNHEY and CDR2 is SVGAGI. CDR3 size: 14 residues. CDR3 loop: CASSRGTDSYEQYF. The CDR3 DNA follows: TGTGCCAGCAGCCGCGGGACAGACTCCTACGAGCAGTACTTC.

In this sample, this clonotype turned up many times. V is TRBV7-2 and J is TRBJ1-5; D gene unclear. V was shortened by 5 bases and J by 5 bases, with 10 bases between the two germline ends. The CDR3 contains 13 residues. Germline V lookup: CDR1 SGHTA, CDR2 FQGNSA. The CDR3 bases are TGTGCCAGCAGCAAAAATAAGGATCAGCCCCAGCATTTT. Translated, it gives CASSKNKDQPQHF.

The chain links TRBV20-1 to TRBJ2-4, with 8 bases fitting TRBD1. Germline CDR1 and CDR2: DFQATT and SNEGSKA (reference sequence). The CDR3 contains 15 residues. After removal of 3 bases from V and 0 bases from J, the junction contained 4 bases not matched to a gene. In nucleotides, the CDR3 is TGCAGTGCTAGCGACGACAGGGGAGCCAAAAACATTCAGTACTTC. Its translation is CSASDDRGAKNIQYF.

This clonotype was detected a few times. The J gene is TRBJ2-7, the V gene TRBV20-1; no clear D. From germline, CDR1 is DFQATT and CDR2 SNEGSKA (reference sequence). CDR3 length equals 12 residues. V shed 3 bases and J shed 3 bases, with 9 bases lying between them. CDR3 loop: CSARFGRYEQYF. CDR3 sequence (DNA): TGCAGTGCTAGGTTCGGTCGCTACGAGCAGTACTTC.

The chain has TRBV5-1 and TRBJ2-2; TRBD2 matches 7 bases. With 2 bases clipped from V and 3 bases from J, the junction kept 4 bases outside the gene matches. This CDR3 region has 15 residues. Germline CDR1 reads SGHRS; CDR2 reads YFSETQ. CDR3 sequence: CASSLIAGDTGELFF. CDR3 DNA: TGCGCCAGCAGCTTAATAGCGGGTGACACCGGGGAGCTGTTTTTT. Together with reference TRBV5-1 and TRBJ2-2, the CDR3 gives the full variable domain: KAGVTQTPRYLIKTRGQQVTLSCSPISGHRSVSWYQQTPGQGLQFLFEYFSETQRNKGNFPGRFSGRQFSNSRSEMNVSTLELGDSALYLCASSLIAGDTGELFFGEGSRLTVL.

The rearrangement uses TRBV20-1 and TRBJ2-7, with 9 nucleotides matching TRBD1. The CDR3 runs to 13 residues. J was trimmed by 6 bases and V by 3 bases; bases with no gene match: 6. Germline CDR1 DFQATT, CDR2 SNEGSKA (reference sequence). The CDR3 loop reads CSASTGTGSEQYF. The DNA for the CDR3 is TGCAGTGCTAGCACCGGGACAGGGAGCGAGCAGTACTTC.

Notes on this clonotype: Compared with germline, one end of the junction differs, possibly owing to a read error. The V call is TRBV5-1, the J call TRBJ2-5, with D uncertain. CDR1 and CDR2 from the germline V gene are SGHRS and YFSETQ. The CDR3 covers 15 residues. CDR3 region: CATSFRRPGQETQYF. For the CDR3, the DNA is TGCGCCACCAGCTTCCGTCGGCCAGGTCAAGAGACCCAGTACTTC.

This clonotype was observed a few times. This sequence joins TRBV24-1 and TRBJ1-2; D gene ambiguous. Germline CDR1 reads KGHDR; CDR2 reads SFDVKD. CDR3 length: 13 amino acids. The V end was cut by 5 bases, the J end by 6 bases, with 12 bases between. CDR3 residues: CATSVTGADGYTF. In DNA, the CDR3 is TGTGCCACCAGTGTTACGGGAGCGGATGGCTACACCTTC.

This clonotype was seen a few times. The chain carries TRBV7-2 and TRBJ1-3; 8 positions match TRBD1. Germline V gives CDR1 SGHTA, CDR2 FQGNSA. This CDR3 has 16 residues. Germline trimming cut 5 bases from V and 1 base from J; bases unmatched to any gene: 7. CDR3 in DNA: TGTGCCAGCAGCCCCCAGGGGGCCCTATCTGGAAACACCATATATTTT. Amino acid sequence: CASSPQGALSGNTIYF.

With respect to this clonotype: A much larger clone lies a single base off, so this may be a read error. The conserved final phenylalanine or tryptophan is absent from the CDR3, which likely points to a read error. The chain is built from TRBV5-4 and TRBJ2-3; D possibly corresponds to TRBD2 (5 bases). Germline CDR1 reads SGHNT; CDR2 reads YYREEE (reference sequence). The V and J ends lost 3 bases and 4 bases respectively, with 21 bases between them. The CDR3 is 17 amino acids. The CDR3 loop is CASSSRWSLGAADTQYY. The DNA of the CDR3 is TGTGCCAGCAGCTCTAGGTGGAGCCTGGGAGCGGCAGATACGCAGTATTAT.

V and J are TRBV9 and TRBJ2-7; D is uncertain. Trimming left V 0 bases short and J 2 bases short, with 9 bases between. The germline V gene encodes CDR1 SGDLS and CDR2 YYNGEE. The CDR3 is 14 residues long. CDR3 sequence: CASSVAPVTYEQYF. As DNA, the CDR3 is TGTGCCAGCAGCGTAGCTCCGGTGACCTACGAGCAGTACTTC.

A few counts support this clonotype. The gene calls are TRBV6-2 or TRBV6-3 and TRBJ2-2; no definite D call. This CDR3 contains 11 residues. Germline values: CDR1 MNHEY, CDR2 SVGEGT. The V end was cut by 6 bases, the J end by 8 bases, with 7 bases between. The CDR3 sequence: CASSPRGELFF. As DNA, the CDR3 is TGTGCCAGCAGCCCCCGAGGGGAGCTGTTTTTT.

This clonotype was recorded once. A much bigger clone sits one base away, suggesting this may be a read error. The chain employs TRBV5-1 and TRBJ2-5, with 7 bases identical to TRBD1. CDR1 is SGHRS, CDR2 YFSETQ, per germline. CDR3 length: 15 residues. CDR3 residues: CASSLTGTVQETPYF. DNA for the CDR3: TGCGCCAGCAGCTTGACTGGGACAGTTCAAGAGACCCCGTACTTC.

There are a few counts of this clonotype. The chain has TRBV4-1 and TRBJ2-5; D is undetermined. Germline V gene lookup returns CDR1 MGHRA and CDR2 YSYEKL. The CDR3 totals 15 residues. Trimming took off 0 bases at V and 7 bases at J, with 15 bases between the two ends. The CDR3 sequence: CASSQDRAAPGTQYF. The CDR3 DNA follows: TGCGCCAGCAGCCAAGATAGGGCCGCCCCGGGGACCCAGTACTTC.

This chain links TRBV7-9 with TRBJ2-1; TRBD2 might be the D (6 bases). This CDR3 region has 15 residues. The V gene lost 1 base and the J gene lost 6 bases, with 13 bases spanning the gap. The V gene's germline CDR1 is SEHNR and CDR2 FQNEAQ (reference sequence). The CDR3 DNA follows: TGTGCCAGCAGCTTAGGCCTTACTAGCAGCAATGAGCAGTTCTTC. Its translation is CASSLGLTSSNEQFF. Drawing the rest from reference TRBV7-9 and TRBJ2-1, the complete variable domain is DTGVSQNPRHKITKRGQNVTFRCDPISEHNRLYWYRQTLGQGPEFLTYFQNEAQLEKSRLLSDRFSAERPKGSFSTLEIQRTEQGDSAMYLCASSLGLTSSNEQFFGPGTRLTVL.

This clonotype was counted many times. The V and J genes are TRBV12-3 or TRBV12-4 and TRBJ2-1; 9 bases map to TRBD2. The V gene end was trimmed by 7 bases and the J gene end by 11 bases; junction bases not matched to a gene: 6. The CDR3 has 12 amino acids. CDR3 coding DNA: TGTGCCAGCACTCCGACTAGCGGAAAGCAGTTCTTC. Translation gives CASTPTSGKQFF.

Many counts were recorded for this clonotype. The chain uses TRBV28 and TRBJ2-1; the match to TRBD1 covers 9 bases. The CDR3 covers 13 residues. Germline-derived CDR1 and CDR2 are MDHEN and SYDVKM. J lost 9 bases, V lost 7 bases, and 7 bases had no gene match. CDR3 protein: CASTSRTGAEQFF. In DNA form, the CDR3 reads TGTGCCAGCACCTCCCGGACAGGGGCTGAGCAGTTCTTC.

This clonotype was detected only a few times. The chain carries TRBV25-1 and TRBJ2-3; D unclear. Trimming cost V 1 base and J 2 bases, with 10 bases left between them. The CDR3 totals 15 residues. CDR1 and CDR2 (germline): MGHDK, SYGVNS. The CDR3 bases are TGTGCCAGCAGTGAATTTGACTCAACCACAGATACGCAGTATTTT. It codes for CASSEFDSTTDTQYF. The variable domain in full, with the rest retrieved from reference TRBV25-1 and TRBJ2-3, is EADIYQTPRYLVIGTGKKITLECSQTMGHDKMYWYQQDPGMELHLIHYSYGVNSTEKGDLSSESTVSRIRTEHFPLTLESARPSHTSQYLCASSEFDSTTDTQYFGPGTRLTVL.

This clonotype appeared a few times. The chain couples TRBV7-3 to TRBJ2-1; TRBD2 agrees at 7 bases. The V segment lost 6 bases and the J segment 8 bases; nucleotides outside the gene matches: 13. The CDR3 is made up of 15 amino acids. Germline V gives CDR1 SGHTA, CDR2 FQGTGA. CDR3 sequence: CASRPNQIAGDEQFF. CDR3 in DNA: TGTGCCAGCAGGCCAAACCAAATAGCGGGCGATGAGCAGTTCTTC. The entire variable domain, with the rest obtained from reference TRBV7-3 and TRBJ2-1, is as follows: GAGVSQTPSNKVTEKGKYVELRCDPISGHTALYWYRQSLGQGPEFLIYFQGTGAADDSGLPNDRFFAVRPEGSVSTLKIQRTERGDSAVYLCASRPNQIAGDEQFFGPGTRLTVL.

The sample holds a few counts of this clonotype. J is TRBJ2-1 and V is TRBV5-5; D remains unclear. The CDR3 is 15 residues long. V lost 0 bases and J 2 bases, leaving 9 bases between the germline ends. Germline-derived CDR1 and CDR2 are SGHKS and YYEKEE (reference sequence). The CDR3 DNA reads as TGTGCCAGCAGCTTGGGTCTAGACGCCTACAATGAGCAGTTCTTC. The encoded protein is CASSLGLDAYNEQFF.

The CDR3 region has the DNA TGCAGTGCTAGTACTAGGGGAGGCTACACCTTC. It translates to CSASTRGGYTF. The gene calls are TRBV20-1 and TRBJ1-2, with D possibly being TRBD1 (5 bases). V was pared by 3 bases and J by 8 bases, with 10 bases between. There are 11 residues in the CDR3. Germline lookup yields CDR1 DFQATT and CDR2 SNEGSKA (reference sequence).